The 27 T cell receptor beta chains presented below share a single source sample, sequenced in a study of blood T cell repertoires in COVID-19. The data were produced by immunoSEQ multiplex PCR, yet TCRdb's version contains in-frame clones alone and is incomplete. This sample has some 230,000 clones, with 83% found just once. The sequenced sample was peripheral blood. The receptors here all came from a woman aged 50 to 60 with acute or convalescent COVID-19.

The chain carries TRBV4-3 and TRBJ1-5; D not certain. Trimming removed 1 base from V and 0 bases from J, with 7 bases in between. This CDR3 is built from 15 residues. Germline values: CDR1 LGHNA, CDR2 YSLEER. The CDR3 DNA is TGCGCCAGCAGCCAAGGACTGAATAGCAATCAGCCCCAGCATTTT. Translating it yields CASSQGLNSNQPQHF.

V is TRBV5-1 and J is TRBJ2-3, with 11 nucleotides matching TRBD2. CDR1 and CDR2 (germline): SGHRS, YFSETQ. This CDR3 is built from 17 residues. With V trimmed by 7 bases and J by 3 bases, 13 bases remained unmatched. Written as DNA, the CDR3 is TGCGCCAGCCGGGGGCTAGCGGGAGGCCAAAGGACAGATACGCAGTATTTT. It translates to CASRGLAGGQRTDTQYF.

The chain joins TRBV24-1 to TRBJ2-5; tentative D call: TRBD2 (7 bases). Germline loops: CDR1 KGHDR, CDR2 SFDVKD. V lost 4 bases, J lost 1 base, and 15 bases lay in between. This CDR3 region has 16 residues. The CDR3 DNA is TGTGCCACCAGTGACCCCAGGGGCGGGAGCCAAGAGACCCAGTACTTC. Its translation: CATSDPRGGSQETQYF.

This chain links TRBV11-2 with TRBJ2-5, with D perhaps TRBD2 (5 bases). CDR3 length: 12 residues. V was clipped by 0 bases and J by 7 bases, with 6 bases between them. Germline CDR1 SGHAT, CDR2 FQNNGV. CDR3 coding DNA: TGTGCCAGCAGCTTAGATGGAGGGACCCAGTACTTC. The encoded protein is CASSLDGGTQYF. Using reference TRBV11-2 and TRBJ2-5 for the parts outside the CDR3, the full variable domain is EAGVAQSPRYKIIEKRQSVAFWCNPISGHATLYWYQQILGQGPKLLIQFQNNGVVDDSQLPKDRFSAERLKGVDSTLKIQPAKLEDSAVYLCASSLDGGTQYFGPGTRLLVL.

The J gene is TRBJ2-1, the V gene TRBV2; the D is unclear. Deletions cut 3 bases from V and 0 bases from J, with 6 bases between. This CDR3 has 14 residues. The V gene's germline CDR1 is SNHLY and CDR2 FYNNEI. The CDR3, as DNA: TGTGCCAGCAGTGATGTTAGCTCCTACAATGAGCAGTTCTTC. Translating it yields CASSDVSSYNEQFF.

Written as DNA, the CDR3 is TGTGCCAGCAGGGCCACAGGGGGCAATGGCTACACCTTC. Amino acids: CASRATGGNGYTF. This chain connects TRBV12-3 or TRBV12-4 to TRBJ1-2; 9 nucleotides agree with TRBD1. Trimming took 6 bases from V and 6 from J; bases not matched to a gene: 5. The CDR3 is 13 amino acids.

The chain couples TRBV6-5 to TRBJ1-2, with D possibly TRBD1 on 6 matching bases. CDR3 length: 13 amino acids. CDR1 and CDR2 (germline): MNHEY, SVGAGI. Deletions cut 0 bases from V and 13 bases from J, with 15 bases between. The DNA for the CDR3 is TGTGCCAGCAGTTACTCGGACAGAGGCCCTATCACCTTC. Amino acid sequence: CASSYSDRGPITF.

This chain connects TRBV6-5 to TRBJ2-1, with 14 bases fitting TRBD2. This CDR3 has 14 amino acids. CDR1 and CDR2 (germline): MNHEY, SVGAGI. V lost 8 bases to trimming and J lost 8 bases; unmatched junction nucleotides: 5. The CDR3 spells CASPGTSGSDEQFF. The DNA for the CDR3 is TGTGCCAGCCCCGGGACTAGCGGGAGTGATGAGCAGTTCTTC.

This chain connects TRBV5-6 to TRBJ1-3, with unresolved D. Between the trimmed V and J ends, which lost 3 bases and 0 bases, there was a span of 13 bases. The length of the CDR3 is 16 residues. Germline values: CDR1 SGHDT, CDR2 YYEEEE. CDR3 nucleotide sequence: TGTGCCAGCAGCTACTCTACGGGAGCCTCTGGAAACACCATATATTTT. Translated, it gives CASSYSTGASGNTIYF.

The chain joins TRBV24-1 to TRBJ2-5; 7 nucleotides line up with TRBD1. V lost 4 bases to trimming and J lost 4 bases; unmatched junction nucleotides: 8. Germline V CDR1 and CDR2: KGHDR, SFDVKD. This CDR3 is 15 amino acids long. The CDR3 is CATSEPKQGVETQYF. The CDR3 coding sequence is TGTGCCACCAGTGAGCCAAAGCAGGGGGTAGAGACCCAGTACTTC.

This chain connects TRBV18 to TRBJ2-5; 7 positions agree with TRBD1. This CDR3 has 16 residues. CDR1 is KGHSH and CDR2 is LQKENI in the germline V gene. V lost 4 bases, J lost 0 bases, and 8 bases stayed unmatched. The CDR3: CASSLLPTGNQETQYF. The CDR3 DNA is TGTGCCAGCTCACTCCTTCCGACAGGGAACCAAGAGACCCAGTACTTC.

V gene TRBV7-9 combines with J gene TRBJ2-5; 11 bases line up with TRBD1. Germline-derived CDR1 and CDR2 are SEHNR and FQNEAQ (reference sequence). The CDR3 is 14 amino acids. After removal of 5 bases from V and 5 bases from J, the junction contained 4 bases not matched to a gene. The CDR3, as DNA: TGTGCCAGCAGCCTGGGACAGGGGGTCGAGACCCAGTACTTC. Amino acids: CASSLGQGVETQYF.

This chain joins TRBV2 and TRBJ2-2; 10 positions agree with TRBD2. The CDR3 contains 18 residues. Germline values: CDR1 SNHLY, CDR2 FYNNEI. After removal of 4 bases from V and 6 bases from J, the junction contained 14 bases not matched to a gene. The CDR3 nucleotides are TGTGCCAGCAGTGCGAGGCGAGCGGGGGGGCTCTACTCCGGGGAGCTGTTTTTT. Residues: CASSARRAGGLYSGELFF.

This clone was seen once. This chain links TRBV19 with TRBJ1-1; maybe TRBD1 (5 bases). Looked up from germline, CDR1 is LNHDA and CDR2 is SQIVND (reference sequence). The CDR3 runs to 14 residues. V lost 5 bases and J 1 base, leaving 11 bases between the germline ends. The CDR3: CASSPGHPNTEAFF. The CDR3, as DNA: TGTGCCAGTAGTCCCGGACACCCGAACACTGAAGCTTTCTTT.

The chain combines TRBV5-4 with TRBJ2-3; TRBD2 might be the D (6 bases). Germline loops: CDR1 SGHNT, CDR2 YYREEE (reference sequence). The CDR3 covers 16 residues. The V end lost 0 bases, the J end lost 0 bases, and 11 bases lay between the germline ends. The CDR3 loop reads CASSLGDSSSTDTQYF. In DNA, the CDR3 is TGTGCCAGCAGCTTGGGGGACTCCTCTAGCACAGATACGCAGTATTTT. The variable domain in full, completed from reference TRBV5-4 and TRBJ2-3, reads ETGVTQSPTHLIKTRGQQVTLRCSSQSGHNTVSWYQQALGQGPQFIFQYYREEENGRGNFPPRFSGLQFPNYSSELNVNALELDDSALYLCASSLGDSSSTDTQYFGPGTRLTVL.

The chain couples TRBV7-8 to TRBJ2-1, with D perhaps matching TRBD2 (5 bases). The V end lost 8 bases, the J end lost 9 bases, and 14 bases lay between the germline ends. The CDR3 contains 12 residues. Germline values: CDR1 SGHVS, CDR2 FQNEAQ. The CDR3 loop reads CASWRGRGEQFF. The CDR3, as DNA: TGTGCCAGCTGGCGCGGGCGAGGTGAGCAGTTCTTC.

J is TRBJ2-1 and V is TRBV7-6; 7 bases fit TRBD2. The CDR3 consists of 16 residues. V was clipped by 2 bases and J by 4 bases; unmatched bases: 8. Germline CDR1 and CDR2: SGHVS and FNYEAQ. DNA for the CDR3: TGTGCCAGCAGCTTACAGCCTAGCGGTTCGTACAATGAGCAGTTCTTC. Encoded protein: CASSLQPSGSYNEQFF.

The rearrangement joins TRBV11-2 to TRBJ2-1, with a possible D match to TRBD1 (5 bases). The CDR3 totals 13 residues. Per germline, CDR1 SGHAT and CDR2 FQNNGV. The V gene lost 8 bases and the J gene lost 0 bases, with 8 bases spanning the gap. As DNA, the CDR3 is TGTGCCAGCCAGGACAACTCCTACAATGAGCAGTTCTTC. This codes for CASQDNSYNEQFF. Full variable domain (missing parts from reference TRBV11-2 and TRBJ2-1): EAGVAQSPRYKIIEKRQSVAFWCNPISGHATLYWYQQILGQGPKLLIQFQNNGVVDDSQLPKDRFSAERLKGVDSTLKIQPAKLEDSAVYLCASQDNSYNEQFFGPGTRLTVL.

This clone occurred a few times. V and J are TRBV7-2 and TRBJ1-1; 8 nucleotides line up with TRBD1. The length of the CDR3 is 14 residues. Germline CDR1 SGHTA, CDR2 FQGNSA. V lost 3 bases to trimming and J lost 3 bases; unmatched junction nucleotides: 3. CDR3 coding DNA: TGTGCCAGCAGCTTGACAGGGGATGACACTGAAGCTTTCTTT. It is translated as CASSLTGDDTEAFF.

The CDR3 loop is CASTGGGEQYF. The CDR3 bases are TGTGCCAGTACGGGGGGAGGTGAGCAGTACTTC. This rearrangement joins TRBV19 to TRBJ2-7; TRBD2 matches 7 bases. This CDR3 spans 11 amino acids. The trim removed 7 bases at V and 7 bases at J, leaving 4 bases unmatched. The germline gives CDR1 LNHDA, CDR2 SQIVND (reference sequence).

The chain combines TRBV15 with TRBJ2-5; 16 bases are shared with TRBD2. Germline CDR1 LNHNV, CDR2 YYDKDF (reference sequence). The V and J ends lost 1 base and 2 bases, in that order; junction bases with no gene match: 7. The CDR3 sequence is 19 residues long. CDR3 in amino acids: CATSRAVPGLAGGQETQYF. The CDR3 DNA sequence: TGTGCCACCAGCAGAGCTGTCCCGGGACTAGCGGGGGGGCAAGAGACCCAGTACTTC.

V gene TRBV18 combines with J gene TRBJ2-7; TRBD1 might be the D (5 bases). Per the germline V gene, CDR1 is KGHSH and CDR2 is LQKENI. The CDR3 length is 12 residues. V was clipped by 3 bases and J by 12 bases, with 15 bases between them. The CDR3 sequence: CASSPEEARVYF. DNA of the CDR3: TGTGCCAGCTCACCGGAAGAGGCCAGGGTGTACTTC.

This sequence joins TRBV6-5 and TRBJ1-1, with a possible D match to TRBD1 (5 bases). Trimming removed 2 bases from V and 0 bases from J, with 10 bases in between. CDR3 length: 15 residues. Germline V gene sequence: CDR1 MNHEY, CDR2 SVGAGI. CDR3 coding DNA: TGTGCCAGCAGTTACGATGGCAGGGTGAACACTGAAGCTTTCTTT. Amino acid sequence: CASSYDGRVNTEAFF.

This clone was detected only once. The chain couples TRBV5-1 to TRBJ1-2, with D tentatively TRBD1 (5 bases). The CDR3 is made up of 15 amino acids. Trimming cost V 4 bases and J 2 bases, with 15 bases left between them. Germline CDR1 reads SGHRS; CDR2 reads YFSETQ. The CDR3 is CASSPSGGTNYGYTF. DNA of the CDR3: TGCGCCAGCAGCCCATCGGGAGGGACCAACTATGGCTACACCTTC.

The chain carries TRBV28 and TRBJ1-5, with TRBD1 as a possible D gene (5 bases). Trimming took off 5 bases at V and 0 bases at J, with 11 bases between the two ends. This CDR3 has 15 residues. Per the germline V gene, CDR1 is MDHEN and CDR2 is SYDVKM. The CDR3: CASSTQGYSNQPQHF. DNA of the CDR3: TGTGCCAGCAGTACGCAGGGTTATAGCAATCAGCCCCAGCATTTT.

J is TRBJ2-1 and V is TRBV18; no clear D gene. CDR3 length: 13 amino acids. V lost 3 bases, J lost 5 bases, and 8 bases lay in between. Germline CDR1 KGHSH, CDR2 LQKENI. CDR3 nucleotides: TGTGCCAGCTCACCGACTCCCAACAATGAGCAGTTCTTC. It is translated as CASSPTPNNEQFF.

V gene TRBV7-2 combines with J gene TRBJ1-2; 10 bases are shared with TRBD1. Germline V gene lookup returns CDR1 SGHTA and CDR2 FQGNSA. J gave up 6 bases and V 4 bases, and 8 bases lay outside the gene matches. The CDR3 spans 15 residues. Here the CDR3 DNA reads TGTGCCAGCAGCTCCGGGACAGGGGTTCGTCATGGCTACACCTTC. Its protein is CASSSGTGVRHGYTF.